The sequence of this T cell receptor beta chain was determined in a study of early T cells in non-severe SARS-CoV-2 infection. Study-wide context: Sequencing was performed on bulk RNA from unsorted whole blood, leaving chains unpaired.

The CDR3 is 13 residues long. Trimming left V 1 base short and J 6 bases short, with 7 bases between. From germline, CDR1 is SGDLS and CDR2 YYNGEE. This clonotype is termed medium-sized. What it binds is not known. Notes on the study in general: The VDJdb matching leaned toward anti-spike CD8 responses and overlooked private and CD4 specificities.

Researchers tagged individual cDNA molecules with unique molecular identifiers. TCRdb called the 5' RACE reads again in MiXCR, with one record for every CDR3 protein. The data contain 26,000 or so distinct CDR3 sequences, around 6% of them singletons. The sequence was collected from an adult who was a healthcare worker with PCR-confirmed SARS-CoV-2 infection or an uninfected control (not recorded which). This sequence joins TRBV9 and TRBJ1-4; no definite D call. Sequencing used whole blood. The CDR3 sequence: CASSVSQDEKLFF. CDR3 in DNA: TGTGCCAGCAGCGTATCGCAGGATGAAAAACTGTTTTTT. Drawing the rest from reference TRBV9 and TRBJ1-4, the complete variable domain is DSGVTQTPKHLITATGQRVTLRCSPRSGDLSVYWYQQSLDQGLQFLIQYYNGEERAKGNILERFSAQQFPDLHSELNLSSLELGDSALYFCASSVSQDEKLFFGSGTQLSVL.